This T cell receptor beta chain was recovered during a study of CD8 T cells in Susac syndrome. The authors reverse transcribed about 0.5 to 1 ug RNA with random hexamers. Amplification of TCR beta CDR3 by immunoSEQ multiplex PCR spanned 54 Vbeta and 13 Jbeta. Via MiXCR, TCRdb re-called the immunoSEQ multiplex PCR reads, giving one row per CDR3 protein. Of 150,000 to 200,000 distinct CDR3 sequences in the sample, 90% to 95% were seen once. The V gene lost 2 bases and the J gene lost 8 bases, with 10 bases spanning the gap. There are 11 residues in the CDR3. CDR1 is SQVTM and CDR2 is ANQGSEA in the germline V gene. Sequencing of TCR beta was carried out in blood CD8+ and CD4+ T cells.

This sequence joins TRBV29-1 and TRBJ2-7; D could derive from TRBD1 or TRBD2 (5 bases each). Material: CD4+ T cells from PBMCs. The source of this sequence is a human donor in good health. The CDR3 loop reads CSVERGDKQYF. The CDR3 DNA follows: TGCAGCGTTGAAAGAGGGGATAAGCAGTACTTC.